Following are 25 T cell receptor beta chains from one sample sequenced in a study of cytomegalovirus exposure and HLA in healthy donors. Vbeta (60) and Jbeta (13) primers were used in the PCR. Only in-frame clones appear in the TCRdb table, and some are missing; sequencing was by immunoSEQ multiplex PCR. The data show roughly 30,000 clones, around 87% seen once. Specimen: PBMCs. These TCRs come from a boy between 5 and 17 years old in good health and CMV-seronegative.

The V call is TRBV6-5, the J call TRBJ1-2, with 11 bases that match TRBD1. The CDR3 contains 14 residues. With V trimmed by 5 bases and J by 2 bases, 1 base remained unmatched. Germline CDR1 is MNHEY and CDR2 is SVGAGI. This CDR3 is CASSGTGGNYGYTF. Written as DNA, the CDR3 is TGTGCCAGCAGTGGGACAGGGGGAAACTATGGCTACACCTTC.

This clone was found once. The rearrangement uses TRBV4-3 and TRBJ1-2, with D uncertain. With 0 bases removed from V and 6 bases from J, the gap between germline ends came to 11 bases. The CDR3 is 14 amino acids. CDR1 LGHNA and CDR2 YSLEER come from the germline V gene. DNA of the CDR3: TGCGCCAGCAGCCAAGATCTGAGGGTTGATGGCTACACCTTC. It is translated as CASSQDLRVDGYTF.

The chain employs TRBV6-1 and TRBJ2-7; 8 bases agree with TRBD1. Trimming removed 2 bases from V and 7 bases from J; junction bases left unmatched: 4. The germline V gene has CDR1 MNHNS and CDR2 SASEGT. CDR3 size: 13 residues. CDR3 amino acids: CASSEIGDREQYF. As DNA, the CDR3 is TGTGCCAGCAGTGAAATTGGGGACAGGGAGCAGTACTTC.

The V gene is TRBV9, the J gene TRBJ2-5; D gene uncertain. The DNA matches TRBJ2-7 better at its end, which makes the J call doubtful. Germline assignment: CDR1 SGDLS and CDR2 YYNGEE. CDR3 length: 12 amino acids. The CDR3 DNA follows: TGTGCCAGCAGCGTAGACGACTACGAGCAGTACTTC. Translating it yields CASSVDDYEQYF.

The V and J genes are TRBV2 and TRBJ2-2; 7 bases align to TRBD2. The ends lost 6 bases at V and 4 bases at J; junction bases unmatched: 8. Germline CDR1 is SNHLY and CDR2 is FYNNEI. The length of the CDR3 is 15 residues. CDR3 region: CASSGTTPSTGELFF. For the CDR3, the DNA is TGTGCCAGCAGCGGGACTACCCCGAGCACCGGGGAGCTGTTTTTT.

The rearrangement uses TRBV2 and TRBJ2-7; TRBD1 agrees at 10 bases. V lost 6 bases and J lost 3; bases outside the gene matches: 5. The CDR3 sequence is 14 residues long. The V gene's germline CDR1 is SNHLY and CDR2 FYNNEI. The CDR3 DNA reads as TGTGCCAGCAGGGGGACAGGGGAAAACTACGAGCAGTACTTC. Its protein product is CASRGTGENYEQYF. Full variable domain (outside the CDR3, taken from reference TRBV2 and TRBJ2-7): EPEVTQTPSHQVTQMGQEVILRCVPISNHLYFYWYRQILGQKVEFLVSFYNNEISEKSEIFDDQFSVERPDGSNFTLKIRSTKLEDSAMYFCASRGTGENYEQYFGPGTRLTVT.

This chain joins TRBV7-8 and TRBJ2-4; 15 bases are shared with TRBD2. V gave up 5 bases and J gave up 0 bases; unmatched junction bases: 17. This CDR3 has 22 residues. Germline V gene lookup returns CDR1 SGHVS and CDR2 FQNEAQ. CDR3 region: CASSGWDIGTSGGTLAKNIQYF. In nucleotides, the CDR3 is TGTGCCAGCAGCGGATGGGACATTGGGACTAGCGGGGGGACACTAGCCAAAAACATTCAGTACTTC.

This clone was observed a handful of times. V usage is TRBV11-2 and J usage is TRBJ2-1; TRBD2 might be the D (6 bases). V lost 1 base, J lost 5 bases, and 12 bases lay in between. The CDR3 consists of 15 residues. Germline V gene data show CDR1 as SGHAT and CDR2 as FQNNGV. CDR3 region: CASSLAVSGNNEQFF. CDR3 bases: TGTGCCAGCAGCTTAGCTGTTAGCGGAAACAATGAGCAGTTCTTC.

In this sample, this clone turned up a few times. The V and J genes are TRBV6-5 and TRBJ1-5, with 7 bases fitting TRBD1. CDR1 and CDR2 from the germline V gene are MNHEY and SVGAGI. This CDR3 is built from 15 residues. The V segment lost 2 bases and the J segment 5 bases; nucleotides outside the gene matches: 6. The CDR3 spells CASSYNRGLDQPQHF. As DNA, the CDR3 is TGTGCCAGCAGTTACAACAGGGGCTTGGATCAGCCCCAGCATTTT.

The chain joins TRBV29-1 to TRBJ1-2, with no clear D. V was trimmed by 4 bases and J by 6 bases, leaving 9 bases between them. This CDR3 comprises 11 residues. Germline CDR1 SQVTM, CDR2 ANQGSEA. This CDR3 is CSVVERHGYTF. In DNA, the CDR3 is TGCAGCGTTGTCGAGAGGCATGGCTACACCTTC.

The V and J genes are TRBV6-5 and TRBJ2-7; 7 bases line up with TRBD2. CDR3 size: 14 residues. The germline gives CDR1 MNHEY, CDR2 SVGAGI. V gave up 6 bases and J gave up 3 bases; unmatched junction bases: 8. CDR3 sequence: CASRAREGNYEQYF. The CDR3 DNA sequence: TGTGCCAGCAGGGCAAGGGAGGGAAACTACGAGCAGTACTTC.

V gene TRBV7-9 combines with J gene TRBJ2-7; D is perhaps TRBD2 (6 bases). V was clipped by 6 bases and J by 4 bases, with 10 bases between them. CDR1 is SEHNR and CDR2 is FQNEAQ in the germline V gene (reference sequence). This CDR3 has 12 amino acids. In DNA form, the CDR3 reads TGTGCCAGCAGTGGGGGGAAGTACGAGCAGTACTTC. It codes for CASSGGKYEQYF.

Here the CDR3 DNA reads TGTGCCAGCAGTTTATTAGCGGACACCGACGAGCAGTACTTC. Its protein is CASSLLADTDEQYF. The J gene is TRBJ2-7, the V gene TRBV28, with D maybe TRBD2 (6 bases). Trimming shortened V by 1 base and J by 5 bases, and 12 bases separated the two germline ends. The CDR3 contains 14 residues. Germline CDR1 MDHEN, CDR2 SYDVKM.

The chain uses TRBV4-1 and TRBJ1-4, with D unresolved. The CDR3 has 13 residues. Trimming cost V 3 bases and J 7 bases, with 9 bases left between them. The germline CDR1 and CDR2 sequences are MGHRA and YSYEKL. Written as DNA, the CDR3 is TGCGCCAGCAGCCAGTGGCGGCGTGAAAAACTGTTTTTT. Translation: CASSQWRREKLFF.

The CDR3 here is CASSEPTGGEGSPLHF. The CDR3 DNA sequence: TGTGCCAGCAGTGAACCGACAGGAGGTGAAGGTTCACCCCTCCACTTT. The V gene is TRBV6-1, the J gene TRBJ1-6; tentative D call: TRBD1 (6 bases). The V and J ends lost 2 bases and 9 bases respectively, with 17 bases between them. CDR1 is MNHNS, CDR2 SASEGT, per germline. The CDR3 totals 16 residues.

This clone was observed a single time. The rearrangement uses TRBV15 and TRBJ2-2; 11 bases match TRBD2. The CDR3 consists of 17 residues. V dropped 5 bases and J dropped 1; count of bases not matched to a gene: 6. Per the germline V gene, CDR1 is LNHNV and CDR2 is YYDKDF (reference sequence). In nucleotides, the CDR3 is TGTGCCACCAGCCCTACCGGGACTAGCGGGAACACCGGGGAGCTGTTTTTT. This encodes CATSPTGTSGNTGELFF.

Turning to this clone: One junction end does not reproduce the germline sequence, and a read error may be involved. The gene calls are TRBV27 and TRBJ1-2, with 11 bases fitting TRBD1. Germline-derived CDR1 and CDR2 are MNHEY and SMNVEV (reference sequence). The CDR3 covers 13 residues. The chain's CDR3 is CASSSRTGGSSPF. The CDR3 DNA sequence: TGTGCCAGCAGTTCTCGGACAGGGGGCTCCTCCCCCTTC.

The chain carries TRBV5-1 and TRBJ2-1; 9 nucleotides match TRBD1. There are 13 residues in the CDR3. The germline gives CDR1 SGHRS, CDR2 YFSETQ. V lost 0 bases and J lost 12; bases outside the gene matches: 4. The CDR3 bases are TGCGCCAGCAGCTTGGGGACAGGGGAGTTGCAGTTCTTC. It translates to CASSLGTGELQFF.

The chain employs TRBV4-3 and TRBJ1-2; maybe TRBD1 (5 bases). The V gene's germline CDR1 is LGHNA and CDR2 YSLEER. V gave up 1 base and J gave up 8 bases, with 17 bases separating them. The CDR3 has 15 residues. Written as DNA, the CDR3 is TGCGCCAGCAGCCAAGTTGTGGGGACTTATGGAGGCTACACCTTC. This gives the protein CASSQVVGTYGGYTF.

CDR3 region: CASSGIGQGDNQPQHF. In nucleotides, the CDR3 is TGTGCCAGTAGTGGGATCGGACAGGGGGACAATCAGCCCCAGCATTTT. The chain employs TRBV19 and TRBJ1-5; the match to TRBD1 covers 10 bases. The CDR3 length is 16 residues. The V segment lost 5 bases and the J segment 3 bases; nucleotides outside the gene matches: 7. CDR1 and CDR2 (germline): LNHDA, SQIVND (reference sequence).

The V gene is TRBV18, the J gene TRBJ2-1; TRBD1 aligns across 7 bases. The CDR3 is 13 amino acids. CDR1 and CDR2 from the germline V gene are KGHSH and LQKENI. V was clipped by 1 base and J by 7 bases; unmatched bases: 1. CDR3 sequence reads: CASSPQGANEQFF. As DNA, the CDR3 is TGTGCCAGCTCACCACAGGGGGCGAATGAGCAGTTCTTC.

This clone was observed a single time. The V gene is TRBV6-6, the J gene TRBJ2-7; possible D gene TRBD1, 7 bases. Germline CDR1 and CDR2: MNHNY and SVGAGI (reference sequence). This CDR3 has 15 residues. Trimming shortened V by 0 bases and J by 4 bases, and 13 bases separated the two germline ends. The CDR3 region is CASSYSGRGVYEQYF. The CDR3 DNA follows: TGTGCCAGCAGTTACTCCGGCAGGGGGGTATACGAGCAGTACTTC.

The chain has TRBV19 and TRBJ2-1; 9 bases align to TRBD2. V shed 6 bases, J shed 4 bases, and the junction held 7 bases outside the gene matches. Germline V CDR1 and CDR2: LNHDA, SQIVND (reference sequence). This CDR3 spans 15 amino acids. The CDR3 sequence is CASRLTAGGYNEQFF. The CDR3 DNA follows: TGTGCCAGTAGGCTAACAGCGGGGGGTTACAATGAGCAGTTCTTC.

This clone was recorded once. This chain joins TRBV27 and TRBJ2-2; maybe TRBD2 (7 bases). CDR3 length: 15 amino acids. In germline, CDR1 is MNHEY, CDR2 SMNVEV (reference sequence). V lost 3 bases to trimming and J lost 5 bases, with 13 bases between them. The CDR3 is CASSFRGAGTGELFF. The DNA of the CDR3 is TGTGCCAGCAGTTTTCGGGGGGCCGGGACCGGGGAGCTGTTTTTT.

This chain links TRBV6-5 with TRBJ1-4; 10 positions agree with TRBD1. The J segment lost 5 bases and the V segment lost 5 bases, leaving 2 bases of the junction unmatched. The CDR3 totals 14 residues. Germline CDR1 reads MNHEY; CDR2 reads SVGAGI. The CDR3 coding sequence is TGTGCCAGCAGTAAGGACAGGGGGAATGAAAAACTGTTTTTT. Its protein is CASSKDRGNEKLFF.